The text below deals with one TCR beta chain. Its antigen is currently not known. The input lacks base qualities; no much larger clone sits a single base away. The donors belonged to the validation cohort of about 120 subjects, which was separate from the 666-subject first cohort. V is trimmed back by 5 bases and J by 2 bases, and the junction contains 8 bases that no gene match accounts for. The CDR3 goes from the cysteine to the phenylalanine over 16 residues. The read is trimmed to its CDR3 DNA, 48 bases read in frame from base 1. The germline V gene (reference sequence) gives CDR1 as MNHEY and CDR2 as SMNVEV. Library preparation was by the immunoSEQ multiplex PCR assay. The paper's processing steps were these. A statistical classification framework was developed to diagnose cytomegalovirus status using the catalog of TCR beta chain sequences. TCRdb mirrors the immuneACCESS table, restricted to in-frame sequences. Some clones are absent from its copies; in checked studies, under half trace to an unresolved V gene, and the reason for the others is unknown. D and trimming come from the DNA, and the V and J calls and clone size come from that table. Counted in this sample were a few hundred thousand clones; roughly 88% of them appeared once. Under 0.9% of the sample lies in the top ten.

This entry comes from a study of cytomegalovirus exposure and HLA in healthy donors listed by TCRdb under 2017. About the study as a whole: A later analysis indicated that the 130 or so validation repertoires were generated on the platform also employed for the roughly 730 repertoires of the first cohort. The study aimed to test whether cataloging public T cell receptors could reveal signatures of past pathogen exposure. A separate validation cohort of over 95 different subjects was used in addition to the 666-subject first cohort. High-throughput TCR immunosequencing, statistical association of individual TCRs with disease status, and machine learning were combined to predict cytomegalovirus infection status.

Summary of the overall study and its limitations: The study listed over 150 TCR beta chains as associated with cytomegalovirus. The authors suggested that the approach could potentially be extended to other disease states and immunological phenotypes. The classifier was reported to diagnose cytomegalovirus status with high specificity and sensitivity in both the original cohort and the validation cohort. A few of the identified cytomegalovirus-associated TCR beta chains were confirmed in vitro to be specific for cytomegalovirus antigens. Most TCR sequences were seen in very few donors, while some public TCRs were found in many individuals. A later analysis had no HLA typing for the validation cohort, so co-occurrence there was scored across all 130 or so repertoires. Of the cluster scores, approximately 94% were above 0 in a later analysis, which found that TCRs clustered in the first cohort also tended to co-occur in the 95 to 150 validation repertoires.

Recombination connected TRBV27 to TRBJ2-1; 8 central bases correspond to TRBD2. The sequencing sample was made of PBMCs. The TCR was taken from a woman aged 18-29 years in good health and CMV-seronegative. The CDR3 in this case is CASSDIAGSPYNEQFF. The DNA sequence is given as TGTGCCAGCAGTGATATAGCGGGATCGCCCTACAATGAGCAGTTCTTC.